Listed here are 3 T cell receptor beta chains from one sample, sequenced in a study of T cell repertoires in cytomegalovirus infection. TCRdb re-derived calls from the reads in MiXCR, one entry per CDR3 protein. This sample carries hundreds of thousands of distinct CDR3 sequences, around 31% of them seen once, and the ten largest clones take 18%. No antigen has been assigned to these receptors. The input for sequencing was cultured PBMCs, taken from culture after CMV antigen stimulation. Source of these receptors: a human donor in good health (CMV status not recorded). Some clones in this sample may be carry-over from other donors' samples.

The chain recombines TRBV20-1 with TRBJ2-5, with D possibly called TRBD1 or TRBD2 (5 bases each). V lost 5 bases, J lost 5 bases, and 15 bases lay in between. Germline V gene sequence: CDR1 DFQATT, CDR2 SNEGSKA (reference sequence). The CDR3 runs to 13 residues. CDR3 sequence (DNA): TGCAGTGCTGGGTCAGTGGGGGACGAGACCCAGTACTTC. Protein: CSAGSVGDETQYF.

V usage is TRBV12-3 or TRBV12-4 and J usage is TRBJ1-4, with D perhaps TRBD1 (5 bases). The CDR3 consists of 13 residues. Trimming stripped 3 bases from V and 8 bases from J, with 10 bases between. CDR3 sequence (DNA): TGTGCCAGCAGTTTGGGGGGACGGGAAAAACTGTTTTTT. Encoded protein: CASSLGGREKLFF.

The chain combines TRBV13 with TRBJ2-1, with TRBD2 matching over 7 bases. CDR3 length: 16 amino acids. Unmatched junction bases numbered 8, after V lost 1 base and J lost 5 bases. The germline V gene encodes CDR1 PRHDT and CDR2 FYEKMQ (reference sequence). CDR3 nucleotides: TGTGCCAGCAGCTTAGATGGGGCGGGAGTGAACAATGAGCAGTTCTTC. It codes for CASSLDGAGVNNEQFF.